The source of this T cell receptor (beta chain) is a study of regulatory T cells in long-lasting Graves disease. Study-wide context: A definition of persistent Graves' disease required over 5 years of antithyroid drugs plus positive TSH receptor antibodies.

The sample's time point: persistent/refractory GD, antithyroid drugs over 5 years with positive TRAb. Following extraction of RNA from PBMCs, that RNA was used to make the TCR library. The CDR3 runs 13 residues. V lost 3 bases and J 4 bases, leaving 11 bases between the germline ends. Per the germline V gene, CDR1 is SGDLS and CDR2 is YYNGEE. iRepertoire HTBI primers and Arm-PCR of CDR3 regions built TCR beta libraries. One entry per CDR3 protein, called by TCRdb with MiXCR from the multiplex PCR reads. In the table there are hundreds of thousands of distinct CDR3 sequences, less than 25% of which are singletons.

This clonotype originated in a female donor with Graves disease. The specimen comprised peripheral blood mononuclear cells (PBMCs), sampled when the disease was refractory, from a patient treated with antithyroid drugs. V is TRBV9 and J is TRBJ2-7; tentative D call: TRBD2 (6 bases). Here the CDR3 reads CASSAGTYYEQYF. DNA for the CDR3: TGTGCCAGCAGCGCCGGGACTTATTACGAGCAGTACTTC.